Each of the 29 T cell receptor delta chains below was sequenced from the same sample in a study of γδ T cells in repeated Plasmodium falciparum infection. Gammadelta T cells were flow-sorted from PBMC into Vgamma9/Vdelta2+ and Vdelta2-negative populations for bulk analysis. TCRdb re-processed the multiplex PCR reads using CATT. Of approximately 93,000 delta-chain clones in the sample, more than 0.85% were seen once. The sequencing sample was made of gamma-delta T cells from blood. These receptors were collected from a pool of human donors (malaria-infected and uninfected, not separated).

This clone has at least ten counts. The likely explanation is a read error, given a far larger clone one base away. The same CDR3 is also encoded by other DNA sequences in this sample. The chain combines TRDV2 with TRDJ1; 10 bases line up with TRDD3. In the absence of a J gene in TCRdb, the DNA was matched to germline to assign it here. V trimming: 3 bases; J trimming: 5 bases; junction bases outside the gene matches: 20. The CDR3 is made up of 19 amino acids. CDR1 and CDR2 from the germline V gene are GEAIGNYY and EKD. The CDR3 nucleotides are TGTGCCTGTGACTCCGTTTTGATCCCTACTGGGGGATTCACTGATAAACTCATCTTT. It encodes CACDSVLIPTGGFTDKLIF.

This clone appeared a few times. The TCRdb protein, from a much larger clone, departs from this DNA's translation at residue 20, likely by read error; the protein shown derives from the DNA. The chain combines TRDV1 with TRDJ1; 7 bases line up with TRDD3. The J gene, missing from TCRdb, was assigned here through DNA to germline matching. In germline, CDR1 is TSWWSYY, CDR2 QGS. The CDR3 has 23 residues. CDR3 coding DNA: TGTGCTCTTGGGGAACTTACCCTTTCCGGCAGTCCTGGGGGCTACAAGTACACCGATGAACTCATCTTT. It specifies CALGELTLSGSPGGYKYTDELIF.

Remarks on this clone: TCRdb has a much larger clone's protein, which differs at residue 10 from the translation of this DNA, likely because of a read error; what is shown is the protein translated from the DNA. The V call is TRDV2, the J call TRDJ1, with a possible D match to TRDD3 (6 bases). The CDR3 is 20 amino acids. V lost 3 bases and J 6 bases, leaving 34 bases between the germline ends. Germline V CDR1 and CDR2: GEAIGNYY, EKD. The CDR3, as DNA: TGTGCCTGTGACTACCTCCAAGCTGAAGCTCCTGGGGATCTCAGGCATAAACTCATCTTT. It codes for CACDYLQAEAPGDLRHKLIF.

To note about this clone: A far larger clone differs by one base, so this is likely a read error. The sample holds other DNA sequences that translate to the same CDR3. The CDR3 region is CALGELKSLLNPLYWGTLYTDKLIF. The CDR3 DNA is TGTGCTCTTGGGGAACTAAAGTCCCTACTCAATCCCCTGTACTGGGGGACCCTCTACACCGATAAACTCATCTTT. This chain uses TRDV1 with TRDJ1; 9 nucleotides match TRDD3. The J gene was missing in TCRdb and was found by matching the end of the DNA to germline. CDR3 length: 25 residues. CDR1 and CDR2 from the germline V gene are TSWWSYY and QGS. Trimming cost V 0 bases and J 0 bases; bases outside gene matches: 29.

This clone turned up a few times. TCRdb has a much larger clone's protein, which differs at residue 8 from the translation of this DNA, likely because of a read error; what is shown is the protein translated from the DNA. This chain connects TRDV2 to TRDJ1, with 11 bases identical to TRDD3. Here the J gene was assigned by germline matching of the DNA, as TCRdb has none. This CDR3 spans 20 amino acids. Germline-derived CDR1 and CDR2 are GEAIGNYY and EKD. Losses at the gene ends were 2 bases for V and 0 bases for J; bases not matched to a gene: 16. This chain's CDR3 is CACDKVSALGDSPYTDKLIF. The CDR3 DNA reads as TGTGCCTGTGACAAGGTCTCGGCACTGGGGGATAGCCCGTACACCGATAAACTCATCTTT.

As to this clone: TCRdb shows a much larger clone's protein in place of this DNA's translation, and the two differ at residue 20, likely through a read error; the protein shown is translated from the DNA. The chain joins TRDV1 to TRDJ2; 11 bases agree with TRDD3. The CDR3 is 25 residues long. Per germline, CDR1 TSWWSYY and CDR2 QGS. The CDR3 sequence: CALGEDPTLVLGDISRGALAAQLFF. CDR3 bases: TGTGCTCTTGGGGAAGATCCTACGCTCGTACTGGGGGATATTTCACGTGGGGCTTTGGCAGCACAACTCTTCTTT.

As regards this clone: This DNA's translation differs at residue 17 from TCRdb's protein, which comes from a much larger clone; a read error is likely, and the protein shown is translated from the DNA. The V gene was identified as TRDV1, while no J gene was called; TRDD3 is the table's D call and was not checked against the DNA. This CDR3 is built from 19 residues. Germline CDR1 reads TSWWSYY; CDR2 reads QGS. CDR3 sequence (DNA): TGTGCTCTTGGGGAACTAGTTAAGGCCTATTTAGGGTTTACCGATAAACCCATCTTT. Translated: CALGELVKAYLGFTDKPIF.

This clone was seen only a few times. Given a far larger clone just one base away, this is likely a sequencing read error. The sample holds other DNA sequences that translate to the same CDR3. The V gene is TRDV1, but the J gene lacks a call; the D segment call TRDD3 is taken from the table without a DNA check. This CDR3 spans 19 amino acids. Germline-derived CDR1 and CDR2 are TSWWSYY and QGS. CDR3 protein: CALGEHYVSGDIDTDKLIF. In DNA, the CDR3 is TGTGCTCTTGGGGAACATTACGTCTCGGGGGATATTGATACCGATAAACTCATCTTC.

This clone was seen a handful of times. TCRdb's protein for this DNA is that of a much larger clone and differs from the translation at residue 15, likely a read error; the protein shown is the DNA translation. V is TRDV1 and J is TRDJ1; the match to TRDD3 covers 9 bases. The J gene was not available in TCRdb and was assigned here by matching the DNA to germline segments. Germline V gene lookup returns CDR1 TSWWSYY and CDR2 QGS. The V segment lost 2 bases and the J segment 0 bases; nucleotides outside the gene matches: 22. The CDR3 spans 22 residues. CDR3: CALGEVRTKAGIRTINTDKLIF. CDR3 DNA: TGTGCTCTTGGGGAAGTCCGAACTAAGGCGGGGATACGGACTATTAACACCGATAAACTCATCTTT.

A few counts support this clone. This DNA's translation and the protein TCRdb lists, from a much larger clone, do not match at residue 14, likely due to a read error; the protein shown is translated from the DNA. This sequence joins TRDV2 and TRDJ1; TRDD3 matches at 9 bases. TCRdb carries no J gene annotation; the J gene was assigned here by matching the DNA with germline. The CDR3 length is 18 residues. J was trimmed by 7 bases and V by 0 bases; bases with no gene match: 17. Germline CDR1 is GEAIGNYY and CDR2 is EKD. The CDR3 here is CACDTGYWGTLLTSKLIF. As DNA, the CDR3 is TGTGCCTGTGACACCGGCTACTGGGGGACGCTCCTGACCAGTAAACTCATCTTT.

This clone was seen more than once but under ten times. The amino acid sequence in TCRdb belongs to a much larger clone and departs from this DNA's translation at residue 18, likely a sequencing read error; the sequence shown is translated from the DNA. The chain links TRDV1 to TRDJ1; TRDD3 agrees at 8 bases. The J gene is not listed in TCRdb, so it was assigned here from a DNA match to germline. The V gene end was trimmed by 3 bases and the J gene end by 0 bases; junction bases not matched to a gene: 33. The CDR3 is made up of 25 amino acids. From germline, CDR1 is TSWWSYY and CDR2 QGS. The CDR3 here is CALGDLRPSRTYWGSPRMNTDKLIF. The CDR3 DNA is TGTGCTCTTGGGGACCTACGGCCTTCCCGAACCTACTGGGGGTCTCCCCGCATGAACACCGATAAACTCATCTTT.

This clone was detected only a few times. The translation of this DNA and the TCRdb protein of a much larger clone differ at residue 12, probably owing to a read error; the protein shown here is translated from the DNA. This sequence joins TRDV1 and TRDJ1, with TRDD3 matching over 7 bases. Here the J gene was assigned by germline matching of the DNA, as TCRdb has none. Germline loops: CDR1 TSWWSYY, CDR2 QGS. This CDR3 region has 24 residues. After removal of 4 bases from V and 2 bases from J, the junction contained 34 bases not matched to a gene. In DNA form, the CDR3 reads TGTGCTCTTGGGGCCAGATCCACGCCTTCGCTCCCGGAATGGGGGAAGGTAGGGACCGATAAACTCATCTTT. Translated: CALGARSTPSLPEWGKVGTDKLIF.

There are a few counts of this clone. The TCRdb protein comes from a much larger clone and disagrees with this DNA's translation at residue 8, likely due to a read error; the protein given here is derived from the DNA. The chain combines TRDV1 with TRDJ1; TRDD3 matches 7 bases. As TCRdb names no J gene, one was assigned here on the basis of a DNA match to germline. With V trimmed by 2 bases and J by 10 bases, 25 bases remained unmatched. Germline lookup yields CDR1 TSWWSYY and CDR2 QGS. The CDR3 runs 19 residues. For the CDR3, the DNA is TGTGCTCTTGGGGAATATTTGGTCGCCCCGGCAGGGGGATTGGGGAGACTCATCTTT. Protein: CALGEYLVAPAGGLGRLIF.

As to this clone: The mismatch at residue 15 between this DNA's translation and the TCRdb protein of a much larger clone likely reflects a read error; the protein shown is translated from the DNA. This chain connects TRDV2 to TRDJ1; 12 bases fit TRDD3. Here the J gene came from matching the DNA to germline, since TCRdb omits it. This CDR3 has 22 residues. The V and J ends lost 0 bases and 3 bases, in that order; junction bases with no gene match: 22. From germline, CDR1 is GEAIGNYY and CDR2 EKD. CDR3 coding DNA: TGTGCCTGTGACACCGTTGGGGCGTTTACTGGGGGATACAGGTTGGTCTCCGATAAACTCATCTTT. This gives the protein CACDTVGAFTGGYRLVSDKLIF.

This clone was counted a few times. This likely traces to a read error, being one base from a far larger clone. The sample carries other DNA sequences with the same CDR3. CDR3 sequence: CALGELTGGTDKLIF. CDR3 DNA: TGTGCTCTTGGGGAACTTACCGGGGGTACTGATAAACTCATCTTT. The chain joins TRDV1 to TRDJ1; the D gene is possibly TRDD3 (5 bases). There are 15 residues in the CDR3. Germline CDR1 and CDR2: TSWWSYY and QGS. V was pared by 0 bases and J by 5 bases, with 13 bases between.

This clone was picked up a small number of times. TCRdb attributes to this sequence the protein of a much larger clone, which differs from the DNA translation at residue 6; a read error is likely, and the protein displayed is translated from the DNA. The V gene is TRDV2, the J gene TRDJ1, with TRDD3 matching over 9 bases. Here the J gene came from matching the DNA to germline, since TCRdb omits it. V lost 0 bases, J lost 0 bases, and 13 bases stayed unmatched. The CDR3 spans 19 residues. Germline V gene data show CDR1 as GEAIGNYY and CDR2 as EKD. Here the CDR3 DNA reads TGTGCCTGTGACACCAGGGGTAACTGGGGGAATCCTTACACCGATAAACTCATCTTT. Amino acid sequence: CACDTRGNWGNPYTDKLIF.

This clone has a count of ten or more. TCRdb shows a much larger clone's protein in place of this DNA's translation, and the two differ at residue 16, likely through a read error; the protein shown is translated from the DNA. The chain uses TRDV1 and TRDJ1; the match to TRDD3 covers 12 bases. This CDR3 has 20 amino acids. Germline V lookup: CDR1 TSWWSYY, CDR2 QGS. Unmatched junction bases numbered 22, after V lost 5 bases and J lost 6 bases. CDR3 DNA sequence: TGTGCTCTTGGGATATCCTTCTTCCTGGGGGATACGGTGGGGCTTAATAAACTCATCTTT. Amino acids: CALGISFFLGDTVGLNKLIF.

This clone turned up a few times. This DNA's translation differs at residue 17 from TCRdb's protein, which comes from a much larger clone; a read error is likely, and the protein shown is translated from the DNA. This chain joins TRDV1 and TRDJ3, with a tentative D call TRDD3 (8 bases). The J gene was not available in TCRdb and was assigned here by matching the DNA to germline segments. Looked up from germline, CDR1 is TSWWSYY and CDR2 is QGS. The CDR3 contains 25 residues. The V and J ends lost 3 bases and 3 bases respectively, with 36 bases between them. The CDR3 reads CALGDPIFLQGDNRADFWDTRQMFF. CDR3 DNA sequence: TGTGCTCTTGGGGATCCAATTTTCCTACAGGGGGATAACCGTGCGGACTTCTGGGACACCCGACAGATGTTTTTC.

To note about this clone: This DNA's translation and the protein TCRdb lists, from a much larger clone, do not match at residue 5, likely due to a read error; the protein shown is translated from the DNA. The V gene call reads TRDV2; no J gene was called. The CDR3 is 9 amino acids. Germline V gives CDR1 GEAIGNYY, CDR2 EKD. CDR3: CAFHVGIIF. The CDR3 bases are TGTGCCTTCCACGTGGGTATTATCTTT.

This clone turned up a few times. The amino acid sequence in TCRdb belongs to a much larger clone and departs from this DNA's translation at residue 14, likely a sequencing read error; the sequence shown is translated from the DNA. The rearrangement uses TRDV1 and TRDJ1; D is tentatively TRDD2 or TRDD3 (6 bases each). TCRdb gives no J gene; it was assigned here by matching the DNA to germline. The CDR3 is 19 residues long. Germline CDR1 reads TSWWSYY; CDR2 reads QGS. V was clipped by 4 bases and J by 3 bases, with 27 bases between them. CDR3 DNA: TGTGCTCTTGGGGTTTCCTGTGGGGATCCTACCTGTGGGGCCGATAAACTCATCTTT. Amino acids: CALGVSCGDPTCGADKLIF.

About this clone: TCRdb assigns this DNA the protein of a much larger clone, which departs from its translation at residues 9 and 14; this likely reflects a read error, and the protein shown comes from translating the DNA. The CDR3 nucleotides read TGTGCTCTTGGGGACCCTTCCTACTCTGGGGGATTCGCCCCCGATAAACTCATCTTT. Its protein is CALGDPSYSGGFAPDKLIF. The chain employs TRDV1 and TRDJ1, with D perhaps matching TRDD2 or TRDD3 (9 bases each). The CDR3 runs to 19 residues. V lost 3 bases and J 3 bases, leaving 26 bases between the germline ends. Germline-derived CDR1 and CDR2 are TSWWSYY and QGS.

This clone was observed at least ten times. The V call is TRDV1, the J call TRDJ3; 10 bases fit TRDD3. The CDR3 is 22 amino acids. The germline CDR1 and CDR2 sequences are TSWWSYY and QGS. V was pared by 0 bases and J by 0 bases, with 11 bases of the junction left unmatched. This CDR3 is CALGELPMGSGGYSWDTRQMFF. CDR3 in DNA: TGTGCTCTTGGGGAACTTCCTATGGGGTCTGGGGGATACTCCTGGGACACCCGACAGATGTTTTTC.

Concerning this clone: The protein in TCRdb stems from a much larger clone and differs at residue 4 from this DNA's translation, likely a read error; here the protein is translated from the DNA. CDR3 loop: CACGLTGGYGWDTRQMFF. CDR3 nucleotide sequence: TGTGCCTGTGGCCTTACTGGGGGATACGGCTGGGACACCCGACAGATGTTTTTC. The chain has TRDV2 and TRDJ3, with 13 bases that match TRDD3. No J gene is reported in TCRdb; it was inferred here by comparing the DNA with germline. V lost 5 bases to trimming and J lost 3 bases; unmatched junction nucleotides: 6. Germline V gene data show CDR1 as GEAIGNYY and CDR2 as EKD. CDR3 length equals 18 residues.

Details on this clone: TCRdb assigns this DNA the protein of a much larger clone, which departs from its translation at residue 9; this likely reflects a read error, and the protein shown comes from translating the DNA. V is TRDV2 and J is TRDJ1, with 7 bases identical to TRDD3. TCRdb lists no J gene, so it was determined here by aligning the DNA to germline. Germline trimming cut 6 bases from V and 2 bases from J; bases unmatched to any gene: 11. Germline V gene sequence: CDR1 GEAIGNYY, CDR2 EKD. CDR3 size: 15 residues. The CDR3 DNA reads as TGTGCCTGTAACTACCTTGGGGGAAGGACCGATAAACTCATCTTT. This sequence encodes CACNYLGGRTDKLIF.

This clone was observed a handful of times. TCRdb's entry gives the protein of a much larger clone, which mismatches this DNA's translation at residue 5, likely from a read error; the protein reported here is translated from the DNA. The chain links TRAV29/DV5 to TRDJ1; 8 bases fit TRDD3. No J segment appears in TCRdb, so it was assigned here by matching the sequence to germline. This CDR3 has 18 residues. Germline V gives CDR1 NSMFDY, CDR2 ISSIKDK. As DNA, the CDR3 is TGTGCACCCGTCCCCCTACGTCTAGGGGATACATACACCAATAAACTCATCTTT. Translation gives CAPVPLRLGDTYTNKLIF.

This clone was seen more than once but under ten times. The protein that TCRdb holds for this DNA derives from a much larger clone and differs from the translated DNA at residue 4, which likely indicates a read error; the protein shown here is translated from the DNA. The chain has TRDV2 and TRDJ1; D might be TRDD3 (5 bases). Matching the DNA to germline supplied the J gene, which TCRdb does not give. Trimming removed 5 bases from V and 0 bases from J, with 33 bases in between. CDR3 size: 21 residues. Looked up from germline, CDR1 is GEAIGNYY and CDR2 is EKD. The CDR3 DNA is TGTGCCTGTGGCCCCTTAGGGGCCGGAGAGGATATGGGGCTTGACACCGATAAACTCATCTTT. The encoded protein is CACGPLGAGEDMGLDTDKLIF.

Regarding this clone: The protein recorded in TCRdb matches a much larger clone and deviates from this DNA's translation at residue 3, suggesting a read error; the protein here is obtained by translating the DNA. This chain joins TRDV2 and TRDJ1; TRDD3 matches 9 bases. TCRdb does not report a J gene; here it was assigned by matching the DNA to germline references. This CDR3 is built from 16 residues. Germline trimming cut 9 bases from V and 2 bases from J; bases unmatched to any gene: 15. Germline values: CDR1 GEAIGNYY, CDR2 EKD. The CDR3 DNA follows: TGTGCCCGTACCGGGGGATACAGTAGAGGAACCGATAAACTCATCTTT. As protein: CARTGGYSRGTDKLIF.

In its sample, this clone was seen a few times. It is likely a read error: a sequence one base away is far more abundant. In the same sample, other DNA sequences code for this CDR3. The chain employs TRDV2 and TRDJ1; D tentatively reads TRDD2 or TRDD3 (5 bases each). The J gene, left out of TCRdb, was set here by checking the DNA against germline. This CDR3 region has 15 residues. V lost 0 bases to trimming and J lost 10 bases, with 20 bases between them. Germline assignment: CDR1 GEAIGNYY and CDR2 EKD. This CDR3 is CACDTGDLGPSGLIF. The CDR3, as DNA: TGTGCCTGTGACACCGGAGACCTGGGTCCTTCGGGACTCATCTTT.

The sample holds a few counts of this clone. A far larger clone lies a single base away; this is likely a read error. The same CDR3 is also encoded by other DNA sequences in this sample. Here the CDR3 reads CALGSTYPLGDKLIF. CDR3 bases: TGTGCTCTCGGGTCCACTTACCCGCTGGGGGATAAACTCATCTTT. V is TRDV1 and J is TRDJ1, with D maybe TRDD3 (6 bases). TCRdb gives no J gene; it was assigned here by matching the DNA to germline. Germline V CDR1 and CDR2: TSWWSYY, QGS. The CDR3 loop spans 15 amino acids. The ends were cut back, 9 bases at V and 5 bases at J, with 22 bases in the middle.